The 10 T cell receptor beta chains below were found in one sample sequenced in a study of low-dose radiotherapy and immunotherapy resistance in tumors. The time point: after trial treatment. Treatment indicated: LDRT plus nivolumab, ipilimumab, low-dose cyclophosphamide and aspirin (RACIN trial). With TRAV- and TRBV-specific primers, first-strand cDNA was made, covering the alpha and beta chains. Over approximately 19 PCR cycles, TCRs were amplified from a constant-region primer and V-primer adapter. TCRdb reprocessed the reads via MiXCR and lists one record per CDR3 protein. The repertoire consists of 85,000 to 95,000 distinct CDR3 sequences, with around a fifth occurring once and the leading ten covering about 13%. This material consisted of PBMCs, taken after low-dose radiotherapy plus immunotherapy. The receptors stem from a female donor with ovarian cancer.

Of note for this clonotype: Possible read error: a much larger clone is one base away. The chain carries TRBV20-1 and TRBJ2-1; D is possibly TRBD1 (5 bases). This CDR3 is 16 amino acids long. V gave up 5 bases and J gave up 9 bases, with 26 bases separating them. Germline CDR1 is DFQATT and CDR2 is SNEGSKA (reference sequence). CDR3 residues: CSASPQEQAVWGEQFF. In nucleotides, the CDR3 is TGCAGTGCTTCCCCCCAAGAACAGGCGGTTTGGGGTGAGCAGTTCTTC.

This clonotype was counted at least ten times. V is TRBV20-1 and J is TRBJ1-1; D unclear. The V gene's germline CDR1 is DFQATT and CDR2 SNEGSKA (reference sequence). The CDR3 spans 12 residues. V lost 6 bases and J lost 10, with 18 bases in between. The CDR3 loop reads CSATHRVEGAFF. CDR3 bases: TGCAGTGCAACCCATCGAGTGGAAGGAGCTTTCTTT.

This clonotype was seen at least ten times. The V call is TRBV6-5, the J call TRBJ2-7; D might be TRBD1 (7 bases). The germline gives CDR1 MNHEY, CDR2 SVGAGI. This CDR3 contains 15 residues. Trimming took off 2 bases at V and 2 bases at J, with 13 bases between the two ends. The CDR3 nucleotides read TGTGCCAGCAGTTACCAGGGCGGGACAGCCTACGAGCAGTACTTC. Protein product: CASSYQGGTAYEQYF.

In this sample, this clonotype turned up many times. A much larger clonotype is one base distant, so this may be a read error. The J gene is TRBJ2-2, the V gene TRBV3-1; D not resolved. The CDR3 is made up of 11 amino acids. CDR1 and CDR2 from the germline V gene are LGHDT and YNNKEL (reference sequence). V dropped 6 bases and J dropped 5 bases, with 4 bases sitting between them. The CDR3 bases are TGTGCCAGCAGTAATACCGGGGAGCTGTTTTTT. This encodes CASSNTGELFF.

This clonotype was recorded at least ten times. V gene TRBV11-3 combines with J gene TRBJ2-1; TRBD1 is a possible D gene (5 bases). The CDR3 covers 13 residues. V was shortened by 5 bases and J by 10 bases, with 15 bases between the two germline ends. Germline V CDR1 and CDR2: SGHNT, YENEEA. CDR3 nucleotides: TGTGCCAGCAGCCCCCGCCGTGCAGGGGAGCAGTTCTTC. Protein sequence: CASSPRRAGEQFF.

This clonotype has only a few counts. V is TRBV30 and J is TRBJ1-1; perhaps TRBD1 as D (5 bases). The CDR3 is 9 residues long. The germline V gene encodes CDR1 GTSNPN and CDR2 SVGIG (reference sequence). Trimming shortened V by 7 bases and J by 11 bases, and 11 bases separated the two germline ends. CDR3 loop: CASGGVAFF. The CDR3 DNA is TGTGCCTCGGGGGGGGTCGCTTTCTTT.

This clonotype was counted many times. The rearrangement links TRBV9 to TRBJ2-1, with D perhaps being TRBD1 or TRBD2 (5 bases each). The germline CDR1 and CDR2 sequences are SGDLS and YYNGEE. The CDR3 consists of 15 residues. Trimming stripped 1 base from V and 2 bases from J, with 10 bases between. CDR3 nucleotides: TGTGCCAGCAGCGTACGAGGGGACGCCTACAATGAGCAGTTCTTC. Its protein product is CASSVRGDAYNEQFF. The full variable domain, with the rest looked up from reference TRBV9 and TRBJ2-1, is DSGVTQTPKHLITATGQRVTLRCSPRSGDLSVYWYQQSLDQGLQFLIQYYNGEERAKGNILERFSAQQFPDLHSELNLSSLELGDSALYFCASSVRGDAYNEQFFGPGTRLTVL.

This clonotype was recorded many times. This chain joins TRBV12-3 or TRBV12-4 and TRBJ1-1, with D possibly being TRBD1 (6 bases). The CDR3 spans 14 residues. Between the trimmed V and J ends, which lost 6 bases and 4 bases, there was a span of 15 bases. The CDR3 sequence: CASSTGQLGTEAFF. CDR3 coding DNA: TGTGCCAGCAGCACCGGACAGCTCGGCACTGAAGCTTTCTTT.

The CDR3 DNA is TGCGCCAGCAGCTTGGCAGGGCGCTCCTACAATGAGCAGTTCTTC. It is translated as CASSLAGRSYNEQFF. The rearrangement uses TRBV5-1 and TRBJ2-1, with TRBD1 as a possible D gene (5 bases). V shed 0 bases and J shed 0 bases, with 7 bases lying between them. Looked up from germline, CDR1 is SGHRS and CDR2 is YFSETQ. The CDR3 sequence is 15 residues long.

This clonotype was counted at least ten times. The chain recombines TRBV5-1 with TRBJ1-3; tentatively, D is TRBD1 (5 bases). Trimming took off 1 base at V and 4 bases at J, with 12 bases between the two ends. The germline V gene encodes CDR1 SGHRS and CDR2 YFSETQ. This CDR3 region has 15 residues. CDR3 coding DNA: TGCGCCAGCAGCTTGTCTTGGGGCGCCGGAAACACCATATATTTT. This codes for CASSLSWGAGNTIYF.